The next 20 T cell receptor beta chains were all read from a single sample in a study of early T cells in non-severe SARS-CoV-2 infection. TCRdb recomputed calls from the 5' RACE reads with MiXCR, one row per CDR3 protein. The sample holds 70,000 to 85,000 distinct CDR3 sequences, approximately 12% seen once. Sequencing used whole blood, obtained at baseline. The receptors come from an adult who was a healthcare worker with PCR-confirmed SARS-CoV-2 infection or an uninfected control (not recorded which). The donor label of this sample is uncertain.

Only a few counts were recorded for this clonotype. The rearrangement joins TRBV7-6 to TRBJ1-5; D uncertain. V was shortened by 4 bases and J by 8 bases, with 12 bases between the two germline ends. This CDR3 has 13 amino acids. Germline CDR1 and CDR2: SGHVS and FNYEAQ. CDR3: CASSSYSGEPQHF. For the CDR3, the DNA is TGTGCCAGCAGCTCATATAGCGGGGAGCCCCAGCATTTT.

CDR3 bases: TGTGCCAGCAGTCTAGGCTCTACGGACAGTGGAGAGACCCAGTACTTC. Translating it yields CASSLGSTDSGETQYF. The chain carries TRBV6-2 or TRBV6-3 and TRBJ2-5, with a possible D match to TRBD1 (6 bases). Germline loops: CDR1 MNHEY, CDR2 SVGEGT. The CDR3 length is 16 residues. Trimming left V 5 bases short and J 4 bases short, with 20 bases between.

This chain connects TRBV6-1 to TRBJ2-7; TRBD1 aligns across 9 bases. The germline V gene encodes CDR1 MNHNS and CDR2 SASEGT. The trim removed 4 bases at V and 4 bases at J, leaving 11 bases unmatched. CDR3 length: 16 residues. Here the CDR3 DNA reads TGTGCCAGCAGTGGGATGCTCGGGACAGGGTCATACGAGCAGTACTTC. This sequence encodes CASSGMLGTGSYEQYF.

J is TRBJ1-1 and V is TRBV7-2; no definite D call. CDR3 length: 15 amino acids. V dropped 1 base and J dropped 2 bases, with 11 bases sitting between them. CDR1 and CDR2 from the germline V gene are SGHTA and FQGNSA. CDR3: CASSLGAWFNTEAFF. DNA for the CDR3: TGTGCCAGCAGCTTAGGCGCGTGGTTTAACACTGAAGCTTTCTTT.

This clonotype has only a few counts. This sequence joins TRBV7-9 and TRBJ1-6; D is unresolved. Trimming shortened V by 2 bases and J by 5 bases, and 16 bases separated the two germline ends. The CDR3 has 17 residues. Looked up from germline, CDR1 is SEHNR and CDR2 is FQNEAQ (reference sequence). DNA for the CDR3: TGTGCCAGCAGCTTATCGTCTGTCGGAATTAATAATTCACCCCTCCACTTT. Its translation is CASSLSSVGINNSPLHF.

The rearrangement uses TRBV3-1 and TRBJ1-6; D may be TRBD1 (5 bases). The CDR3 contains 18 residues. Germline CDR1 and CDR2: LGHDT and YNNKEL (reference sequence). V was shortened by 0 bases and J by 0 bases, with 12 bases between the two germline ends. The CDR3 reads CASSQDGGGSSYNSPLHF. The CDR3 DNA reads as TGTGCCAGCAGCCAAGATGGTGGGGGGTCCTCCTATAATTCACCCCTCCACTTT.

J is TRBJ2-7 and V is TRBV6-5; tentatively, D is TRBD1 (5 bases). V lost 5 bases and J 8 bases, leaving 31 bases between the germline ends. The germline V gene has CDR1 MNHEY and CDR2 SVGAGI. This CDR3 region has 18 residues. CDR3 DNA: TGTGCCAGCAGTAGGGGTTTGCGGCGCCCTACGAAGGATTTAAAGCAGTACTTC. It yields the protein CASSRGLRRPTKDLKQYF.

V gene TRBV18 combines with J gene TRBJ2-1; a possible D gene is TRBD1 (5 bases). Trimming removed 5 bases from V and 5 bases from J, with 16 bases in between. Germline CDR1 reads KGHSH; CDR2 reads LQKENI. This CDR3 has 15 residues. The CDR3 region has the DNA TGTGCCAGCTCAAGCCTGGGGCAAGGGAACAATGAGCAGTTCTTC. Translating gives CASSSLGQGNNEQFF.

This clonotype was counted at least ten times. The rearrangement links TRBV12-3 or TRBV12-4 to TRBJ1-6; D is undetermined. This CDR3 is built from 15 residues. V was clipped by 6 bases and J by 0 bases, with 9 bases between them. The CDR3 sequence: CASRDYRSYNSPLHF. The CDR3 DNA reads as TGTGCCAGCAGGGACTACCGCTCCTATAATTCACCCCTCCACTTT.

This clonotype has ten or more counts. This rearrangement joins TRBV7-3 to TRBJ2-1; D remains unclear. The CDR3 has 14 residues. Looked up from germline, CDR1 is SGHTA and CDR2 is FQGTGA. The V and J ends lost 5 bases and 6 bases respectively, with 14 bases between them. CDR3 in amino acids: CASSPGVMRNEQFF. The CDR3 nucleotides are TGTGCCAGCAGCCCTGGGGTCATGCGCAATGAGCAGTTCTTC.

The rearrangement links TRBV20-1 to TRBJ2-4, with D unresolved. Trimming took 8 bases from V and 6 from J, leaving 11 bases between them. This CDR3 is 11 amino acids long. The germline CDR1 and CDR2 sequences are DFQATT and SNEGSKA (reference sequence). Here the CDR3 reads CSRTVPNIQYF. In DNA form, the CDR3 reads TGCAGTCGCACGGTCCCAAACATTCAGTACTTC.

This chain links TRBV4-3 with TRBJ1-2; possible D gene TRBD1, 6 bases. This CDR3 comprises 16 residues. V shed 2 bases and J shed 4 bases, with 17 bases lying between them. Germline CDR1 LGHNA, CDR2 YSLEER. The CDR3 protein is CASSQTTQGTGYGYTF. DNA for the CDR3: TGCGCCAGCAGCCAAACAACCCAGGGGACCGGCTATGGCTACACCTTC.

The chain uses TRBV6-6 and TRBJ1-5; no definite D call. V was trimmed by 2 bases and J by 8 bases, leaving 7 bases between them. Germline-derived CDR1 and CDR2 are MNHNY and SVGAGI (reference sequence). The CDR3 covers 12 residues. The CDR3 DNA is TGTGCCAGCAGTTACCACCTTGAGCCCCAGCATTTT. It codes for CASSYHLEPQHF.

The chain couples TRBV5-4 to TRBJ2-2, with unresolved D. CDR1 is SGHNT and CDR2 is YYREEE in the germline V gene (reference sequence). There are 14 residues in the CDR3. Trimming stripped 5 bases from V and 5 bases from J, with 13 bases between. CDR3 in amino acids: CASSAQPKTGELFF. CDR3 DNA sequence: TGTGCCAGCAGTGCGCAGCCAAAAACCGGGGAGCTGTTTTTT.

The CDR3 DNA reads TGTGCCAGCATAATCACAGATGAAGCTTTCTTT. The encoded protein is CASIITDEAFF. V gene TRBV2 combines with J gene TRBJ1-1; D unclear. The V and J ends lost 7 bases and 7 bases respectively, with 10 bases between them. Germline V gene sequence: CDR1 SNHLY, CDR2 FYNNEI. CDR3 size: 11 residues. Complete variable domain (other parts from reference TRBV2 and TRBJ1-1): EPEVTQTPSHQVTQMGQEVILRCVPISNHLYFYWYRQILGQKVEFLVSFYNNEISEKSEIFDDQFSVERPDGSNFTLKIRSTKLEDSAMYFCASIITDEAFFGQGTRLTVV.

DNA of the CDR3: TGTGCCAGCGGAGGACAGTATAATTCACCCCTCCACTTT. Amino acid sequence: CASGGQYNSPLHF. The chain carries TRBV7-2 and TRBJ1-6, with D perhaps matching TRBD1 (6 bases). This CDR3 has 13 residues. The germline V gene encodes CDR1 SGHTA and CDR2 FQGNSA. V was pared by 8 bases and J by 4 bases, with 9 bases between.

This clonotype was seen a few times. The chain combines TRBV7-7 with TRBJ2-5; TRBD2 might be the D (6 bases). This CDR3 has 15 residues. Germline V gene data show CDR1 as SSHAT and CDR2 as FNYEAQ (reference sequence). V was pared by 5 bases and J by 2 bases, with 15 bases between. CDR3 sequence: CASSPPGLPQETQYF. In nucleotides, the CDR3 is TGTGCCAGCAGCCCGCCGGGACTTCCGCAAGAGACCCAGTACTTC. Complete variable domain (other parts from reference TRBV7-7 and TRBJ2-5): GAGVSQSPRYKVTKRGQDVTLRCDPISSHATLYWYQQALGQGPEFLTYFNYEAQPDKSGLPSDRFSAERPEGSISTLTIQRTEQRDSAMYRCASSPPGLPQETQYFGPGTRLLVL.

The chain is built from TRBV12-3 or TRBV12-4 and TRBJ2-5; the D gene is possibly TRBD2 (5 bases). The CDR3 length is 11 residues. The V end was cut by 3 bases, the J end by 9 bases, with 8 bases between. The CDR3 region has the DNA TGTGCCAGCAGTTTCGAGAGGGCCCAGTACTTC. This gives the protein CASSFERAQYF.

There are a few counts of this clonotype. This chain connects TRBV4-3 to TRBJ2-2, with TRBD2 matching over 10 bases. Germline V gene data show CDR1 as LGHNA and CDR2 as YSLEER. Trimming took 1 base from V and 5 from J; bases not matched to a gene: 4. The CDR3 spans 16 residues. This CDR3 is CASSQAPSGGTGELFF. Written as DNA, the CDR3 is TGCGCCAGCAGCCAAGCCCCTAGCGGGGGTACCGGGGAGCTGTTTTTT.

This clonotype turned up a few times. The genes are TRBV20-1 and TRBJ1-6; 9 positions agree with TRBD1. Germline assignment: CDR1 DFQATT and CDR2 SNEGSKA (reference sequence). The length of the CDR3 is 15 residues. V shed 6 bases, J shed 10 bases, and the junction held 13 bases outside the gene matches. The CDR3 DNA reads as TGCAGTGCGACAACAGGGGGCGCATTCTTATCACCCCTCCACTTT. Translating it yields CSATTGGAFLSPLHF.